This passage covers 6 T cell receptor beta chains from one sample sequenced in a study of shared clonotypes between healthy human individuals. Profiling relied on immunoSEQ multiplex PCR, and the TCRdb table lists in-frame clones only, not all of them. The sample yields about 1.5 million clones, about 98% seen once. The sample consisted of naive CD4+ T cells sorted from blood. Subset described: CD45RA+ positively selected. The receptor source for this set is a man between 25 and 39 years old in good health.

The chain employs TRBV18 and TRBJ1-3, with TRBD1 identical over 8 bases. Germline trimming cut 0 bases from V and 4 bases from J; bases unmatched to any gene: 5. Germline V CDR1 and CDR2: KGHSH, LQKENI. The CDR3 runs to 16 residues. CDR3 nucleotide sequence: TGTGCCAGCTCACCACCTGCAGGGGGCAAGGGAAACACCATATATTTT. As protein: CASSPPAGGKGNTIYF.

The chain employs TRBV11-2 and TRBJ1-2; D might be TRBD1 (5 bases). The CDR3 covers 17 residues. CDR1 SGHAT and CDR2 FQNNGV come from the germline V gene. The V end lost 1 base, the J end lost 6 bases, and 21 bases lay between the germline ends. This chain's CDR3 is CASSLVPGTLVSDGYTF. The CDR3 DNA follows: TGTGCCAGCAGCTTAGTTCCGGGGACGCTCGTTTCGGATGGCTACACCTTC.

V gene TRBV10-3 combines with J gene TRBJ1-2; a possible D gene is TRBD1 (6 bases). The ends were cut back, 8 bases at V and 4 bases at J, with 11 bases in the middle. The CDR3 has 12 residues. Germline lookup yields CDR1 ENHRY and CDR2 SYGVKD. The DNA for the CDR3 is TGTGCCATCTCAGGGGATGTCTATGGCTACACCTTC. It is translated as CAISGDVYGYTF.

This chain joins TRBV5-1 and TRBJ2-7, with 8 bases identical to TRBD1. Trimming cost V 4 bases and J 5 bases; bases outside gene matches: 14. The CDR3 loop spans 16 amino acids. Germline V gives CDR1 SGHRS, CDR2 YFSETQ. CDR3 coding DNA: TGCGCCAGCAGCCGGGACAGGACGATTTCCCCCGACGAGCAGTACTTC. Encoded protein: CASSRDRTISPDEQYF.

The chain is built from TRBV19 and TRBJ1-1, with D uncertain. With 6 bases removed from V and 1 base from J, the gap between germline ends came to 12 bases. The germline V gene has CDR1 LNHDA and CDR2 SQIVND (reference sequence). This CDR3 comprises 14 residues. The CDR3 DNA reads TGTGCCAGTAGGCTAATGACTGAGAACACTGAAGCTTTCTTT. It specifies CASRLMTENTEAFF.

Of note for this clone: The same CDR3 is also encoded by other DNA sequences in this sample. The chain carries TRBV6-5 and TRBJ1-5; D not resolved. The CDR3 runs to 13 residues. Per the germline V gene, CDR1 is MNHEY and CDR2 is SVGAGI. V was pared by 2 bases and J by 4 bases, with 6 bases between. CDR3 sequence (DNA): TGTGCCAGCAGTTACAGAGGGAATCAGCCCCAGCATTTT. This codes for CASSYRGNQPQHF.